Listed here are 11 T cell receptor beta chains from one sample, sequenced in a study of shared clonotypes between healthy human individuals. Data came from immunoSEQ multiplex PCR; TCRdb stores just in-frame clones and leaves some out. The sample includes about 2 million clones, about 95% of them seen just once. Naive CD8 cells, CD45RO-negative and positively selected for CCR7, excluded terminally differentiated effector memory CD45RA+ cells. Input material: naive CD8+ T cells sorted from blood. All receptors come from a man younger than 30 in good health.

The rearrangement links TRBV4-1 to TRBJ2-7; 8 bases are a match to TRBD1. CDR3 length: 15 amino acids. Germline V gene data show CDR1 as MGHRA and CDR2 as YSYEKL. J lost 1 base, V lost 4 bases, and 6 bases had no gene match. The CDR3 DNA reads TGCGCCAGCAGCCCGCAGGGGGCGGGTTCCTACGAGCAGTACTTC. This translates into CASSPQGAGSYEQYF.

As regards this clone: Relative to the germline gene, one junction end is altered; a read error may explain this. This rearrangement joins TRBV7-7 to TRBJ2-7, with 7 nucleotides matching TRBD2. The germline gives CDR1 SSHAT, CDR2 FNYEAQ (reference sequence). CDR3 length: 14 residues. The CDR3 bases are TGTGCTAGCAGCTTAGTGGCGGGAGTCAGCGAGCAGTACTTC. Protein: CASSLVAGVSEQYF.

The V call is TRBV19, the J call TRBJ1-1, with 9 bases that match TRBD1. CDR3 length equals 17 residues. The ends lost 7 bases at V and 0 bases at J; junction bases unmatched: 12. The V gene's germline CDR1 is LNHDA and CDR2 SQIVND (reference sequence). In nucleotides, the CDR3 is TGTGCCAGTAACCCCGGACAGGGGATTACGATGAACACTGAAGCTTTCTTT. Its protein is CASNPGQGITMNTEAFF.

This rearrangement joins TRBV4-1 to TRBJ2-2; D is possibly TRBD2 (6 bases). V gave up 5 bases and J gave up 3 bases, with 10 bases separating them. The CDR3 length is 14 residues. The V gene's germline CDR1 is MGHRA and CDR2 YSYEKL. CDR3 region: CASSAGLYTGELFF. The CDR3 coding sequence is TGCGCCAGCAGCGCGGGACTCTACACCGGGGAGCTGTTTTTT.

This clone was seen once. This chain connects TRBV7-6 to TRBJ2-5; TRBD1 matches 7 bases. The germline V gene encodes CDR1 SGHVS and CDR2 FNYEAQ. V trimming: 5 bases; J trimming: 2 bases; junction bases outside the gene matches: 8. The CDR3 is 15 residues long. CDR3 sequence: CASSPHDRVQETQYF. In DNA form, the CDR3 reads TGTGCCAGCAGCCCACATGACAGGGTACAAGAGACCCAGTACTTC.

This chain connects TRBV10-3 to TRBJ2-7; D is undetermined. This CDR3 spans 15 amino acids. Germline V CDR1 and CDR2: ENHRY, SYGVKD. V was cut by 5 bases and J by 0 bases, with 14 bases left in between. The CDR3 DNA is TGTGCCATCAGTCCCAACGGCGGAAGCTCCTACGAGCAGTACTTC. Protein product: CAISPNGGSSYEQYF.

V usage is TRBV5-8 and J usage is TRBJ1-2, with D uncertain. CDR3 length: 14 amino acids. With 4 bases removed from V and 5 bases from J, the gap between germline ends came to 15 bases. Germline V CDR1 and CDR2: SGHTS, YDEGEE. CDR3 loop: CASSPQLSLYGYTF. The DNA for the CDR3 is TGTGCCAGCAGCCCCCAGTTGTCGCTATATGGCTACACCTTC.

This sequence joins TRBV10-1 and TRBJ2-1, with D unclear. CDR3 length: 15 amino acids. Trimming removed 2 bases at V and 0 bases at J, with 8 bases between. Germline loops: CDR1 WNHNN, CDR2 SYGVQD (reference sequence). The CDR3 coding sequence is TGCGCCAGCAGTGAGACCGCGAGCTCCTACAATGAGCAGTTCTTC. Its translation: CASSETASSYNEQFF.

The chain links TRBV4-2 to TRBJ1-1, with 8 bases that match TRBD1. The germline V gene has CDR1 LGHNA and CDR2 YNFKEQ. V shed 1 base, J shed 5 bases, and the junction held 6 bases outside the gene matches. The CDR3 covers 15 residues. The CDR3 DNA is TGTGCCAGCAGCCAAGTCGCAGGGGGCGAAACTGAAGCTTTCTTT. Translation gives CASSQVAGGETEAFF.

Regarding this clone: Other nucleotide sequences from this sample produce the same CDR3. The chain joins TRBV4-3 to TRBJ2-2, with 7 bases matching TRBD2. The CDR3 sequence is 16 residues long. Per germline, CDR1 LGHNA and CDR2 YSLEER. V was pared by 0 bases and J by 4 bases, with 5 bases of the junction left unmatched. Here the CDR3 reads CASSQDSGGSTGELFF. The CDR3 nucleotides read TGCGCCAGCAGCCAAGACTCGGGAGGATCCACCGGGGAGCTGTTTTTT.

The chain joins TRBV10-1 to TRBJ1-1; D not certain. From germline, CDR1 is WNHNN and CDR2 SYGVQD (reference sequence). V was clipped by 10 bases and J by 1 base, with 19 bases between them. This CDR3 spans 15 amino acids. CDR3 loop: CATFAGNQPNTEAFF. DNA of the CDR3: TGCGCCACCTTTGCAGGAAACCAGCCGAACACTGAAGCTTTCTTT.